The source of this TCR beta chain is a study of T cell responses to AZD1222 COVID-19 vaccine (dated by TCRdb to about 2021). For the wider study: AZD1222 recipients with second doses at about 4 weeks or about 12 weeks were pooled, because spike-specific TCR depth and breadth did not differ between schedules. A total of just over 230 trial participants underwent TCR sequencing, of whom some 200 had received two doses of AZD1222 and 26 had received two doses of the MenACWY control vaccine. Trial participants were enrolled by age into subgroups of 18-55, 56-69 and 70-plus years, and around 150, 28 and 57 TCR-sequenced participants, respectively, were included in these subgroups.

The time point label for this specimen denotes: baseline before first vaccination. Vaccinee samples came from UK trials COV001 and COV002, including a single-blind randomized controlled phase 2/3 trial of AZD1222 (ChAdOx1 nCoV-19) in healthy adults. Trial participant PBMC samples were collected at day 0 and day 28 after the second dose for TCRbeta chain sequencing. The CDR3 regions of human TCRbeta chains were analyzed by immunosequencing. In the authors' own workflow: TCRs in the repertoires were compared against a reference library of SARS-CoV-2-specific TCRs that had been generated with the MIRA antigen-specificity platform. Breadth meant the fraction of unique TCRs that were SARS-CoV-2-associated, whereas depth meant the fraction of total T cells that were SARS-CoV-2-associated. Using the MIRA data, each spike-specific TCR was mapped to the spike region that the TCR reacts to and placed in a CD4 or CD8 class. Log10-transformed breadth and depth values were compared by one-way ANOVA with Sidak's multiple comparisons tests. TCRdb obtained this table from immuneACCESS and retained in-frame rearrangements with V and J assigned. These tables miss some clones; where compared with another copy, unresolved V genes account for less than half of the shortfall, and the remainder is unexplained. From that table come the V and J calls and clone size; the DNA was used to work out D and trimming. The sample has 90,000 to 150,000 clones on record, roughly 90% of them singletons. Around 9.4% of the sample belongs to the ten largest clones.

Trimming takes 4 bases off V and 5 bases off J; junction bases not matched to a gene: 5. Including cysteine and phenylalanine, the CDR3 has 16 amino acids. Solely the CDR3 DNA is kept, with 48 bases framed from the first base. Via the germline V gene, CDR1 is KGHSH and CDR2 LQKENI. About this clone itself: Its antigen specificity is not known. Base quality data are lacking; no much larger clone is found one base away.

Study-wide findings and limitations: The whole spike protein was spanned by vaccine-associated CD4 TCRs, and dominant responses were seen in regions 160-218 and 743-854. In the small 56-69-year group, the increase in depth fell short of significance, most likely because of low power. Spike-specific TCR breadth and depth rose significantly after two AZD1222 doses compared with day 0 and with MenACWY recipients. Conclusions about previously exposed vaccinees are limited, since just a handful of AZD1222 recipients were seropositive for SARS-CoV-2 at baseline. Participants were mostly white British and included more females than males, and it was suggested by the authors that clonal diversity may have been underestimated. No day 14 peak-response samples were available, so repertoires were characterized only after the peak T cell response. Epitopes outside the regions mutated in the B.1.351 and B.1.1.7 variants were reportedly recognized by nearly half of the unique spike-specific TCRs.

The clonotype comes from an adult in good health. Sequencing used peripheral blood, obtained on day 0 of AZD1222 vaccination. This sequence uses TRBV18 and TRBJ2-3; the central 14 bases match TRBD2. The CDR3: CASSLGTSGSIDTQYF. The DNA reads as follows: TGTGCCAGCTCACTGGGGACTAGCGGGAGTATAGATACGCAGTATTTT.